This TCR beta chain was sequenced during a study of blood T cell repertoires in COVID-19. Generated by immunoSEQ multiplex PCR, the TCRdb table keeps only in-frame clones and is missing some. The top ten clones hold more than 25% of a sample with under 200,000 clones, about 88% of them seen once. This CDR3 region has 15 residues. CDR1 and CDR2 from the germline V gene are SGHRS and YFSETQ. A note on this clone: Compared with germline, one end of the junction differs, possibly owing to a read error.

Sample: peripheral blood. This TCR was sampled from a man aged 55 to 70 with acute or convalescent COVID-19. V usage is TRBV5-1 and J usage is TRBJ1-4; TRBD1 aligns across 7 bases. CDR3 nucleotide sequence: TGCGCCAGCAGCCAGGGGGATATAACTAATAAAAAACTGTTTTTT. Translation gives CASSQGDITNKKLFF.